The T cell receptor (beta chain) under discussion was sequenced for a study of breast tumors, draining lymph nodes, adjacent tissues. General study results and limits: Compared with lymph nodes, tumors were less diverse; compared with nontumor tissue, more. Findings are consistent with lymph node origin and intratumoral expansion of most tumor T cells. That most tumor T cells come from lymph nodes remained unproven. Compared with basal-like, luminal-like tumors shared significantly more repertoire with nontumor tissue.

TCRdb called the multiplex PCR reads again in MiXCR, with one record for every CDR3 protein. This sample carries some 230,000 distinct CDR3 sequences, about 34% of them seen once, and the ten largest clones take approximately 3.3%. The lymph nodes were axillary draining lymph nodes from breast cancer patients. The V gene's germline CDR1 is SGHVS and CDR2 FQNEAQ. This CDR3 comprises 15 residues. Trimming took off 7 bases at V and 0 bases at J, with 13 bases between the two ends. This clonotype was seen repeatedly, ten times or more. Its cognate antigen is unknown. The J gene is TRBJ2-1, the V gene TRBV7-8, with D uncertain. Sequencing was done on a sample of axillary lymph node tissue. The TCR comes from a female donor with breast cancer. Some clones in this sample may be carry-over from other donors' samples. CDR3 sequence (DNA): TGTGCCAGCACTCTTGACTCCTACTCCTACAATGAGCAGTTCTTC. Protein: CASTLDSYSYNEQFF.